Listed below are T cell receptor beta chains from one sample, sequenced in a study of neurological immune-mediated disorders. TCRdb reprocessed the 5' RACE reads with MiXCR, giving one entry per CDR3 protein. The data show more than 70,000 distinct CDR3 sequences, roughly 18% seen once. Sequenced sample: PBMCs. These receptor sequences come from a woman in her 40s in good health. CDR3s include the opening cysteine and the closing phenylalanine or tryptophan. D genes are given only for firm matches. Clone size is not always given. Where it is, it says once, few, many or a class for expanded clones.

d_call: TRBD1; j_call: TRBJ1-3; clone_size: many; v_call: TRBV20-1; cdr3_aa: CSALQGDPGNTIYF; cdr3_nt: TGCAGTGCCCTCCAGGGGGATCCTGGAAACACCATATATTTT
d_call: TRBD2; j_call: TRBJ2-1; clone_size: many; v_call: TRBV20-1; cdr3_aa: CSARRPSGGGRNEQFF; cdr3_nt: TGCAGTGCTAGGCGGCCTAGCGGGGGGGGTCGGAATGAGCAGTTCTTC
d_call: -; j_call: TRBJ1-2; clone_size: many; v_call: TRBV7-2; cdr3_aa: CASREASYGYTF; cdr3_nt: TGTGCCAGCAGAGAAGCCTCCTATGGCTACACCTTC
d_call: -; j_call: TRBJ2-6; clone_size: -; v_call: TRBV12-3/TRBV12-4; cdr3_aa: CVSSSDLPGANVLTF; cdr3_nt: TGTGTCAGCAGTTCGGATCTCCCTGGGGCCAACGTCCTTACTTTC
d_call: -; j_call: TRBJ2-2; clone_size: many; v_call: TRBV9; cdr3_aa: CASSVGGSVNTGELFF; cdr3_nt: TGTGCCAGCAGCGTAGGAGGGAGCGTCAACACCGGGGAGCTGTTTTTT
d_call: -; j_call: TRBJ1-2; clone_size: many; v_call: TRBV20-1; cdr3_aa: CSARGVGWQGYTF; cdr3_nt: TGCAGTGCTAGAGGGGTGGGATGGCAGGGCTACACCTTC
d_call: -; j_call: TRBJ1-1; clone_size: many; v_call: TRBV20-1; cdr3_aa: CSAEPREVRGAEAFF; cdr3_nt: TGCAGTGCTGAGCCCCGTGAGGTAAGGGGGGCTGAAGCTTTCTTT
d_call: -; j_call: TRBJ2-1; clone_size: few; v_call: TRBV28; cdr3_aa: CASSLGDVAEQFF; cdr3_nt: TGTGCCAGCAGTTTGGGGGACGTCGCTGAGCAGTTCTTC
d_call: -; j_call: TRBJ1-1; clone_size: many; v_call: TRBV20-1; cdr3_aa: CSARDRLRNTEAFF; cdr3_nt: TGCAGTGCTAGAGATCGCTTACGGAACACTGAAGCTTTCTTT
d_call: TRBD1; j_call: TRBJ1-2; clone_size: many; v_call: TRBV4-3; cdr3_aa: CASSPGTGLEYGYTF; cdr3_nt: TGCGCCAGCAGCCCGGGGACAGGGTTAGAGTATGGCTACACCTTC
d_call: -; j_call: TRBJ2-1; clone_size: many; v_call: TRBV20-1; cdr3_aa: CSAGGTVNYNEQFF; cdr3_nt: TGCAGTGCTGGAGGGACAGTTAATTACAATGAGCAGTTCTTC
d_call: TRBD1; j_call: TRBJ2-3; clone_size: many; v_call: TRBV3-1; cdr3_aa: CASSQRQGVRDTQYF; cdr3_nt: TGTGCCAGCAGCCAAAGACAGGGTGTTAGAGATACGCAGTATTTT
d_call: -; j_call: TRBJ2-5; clone_size: many; v_call: TRBV20-1; cdr3_aa: CSAGGGSETQYF; cdr3_nt: TGCAGTGCAGGGGGGGGGTCGGAGACCCAGTACTTC
d_call: TRBD1; j_call: TRBJ2-1; clone_size: -; v_call: TRBV20-1; cdr3_aa: CSARDLSRGLGLNEQFF; cdr3_nt: TGCAGTGCTAGAGATCTTTCGAGGGGGCTTGGTCTCAATGAGCAGTTCTTC
d_call: -; j_call: TRBJ2-7; clone_size: many; v_call: TRBV5-5; cdr3_aa: CASSLVGRDYEQYF; cdr3_nt: TGTGCCAGCAGCTTGGTGGGCAGGGACTACGAGCAGTACTTC
d_call: -; j_call: TRBJ1-1; clone_size: -; v_call: TRBV6-6; cdr3_aa: CASSYGQMNTEAFF; cdr3_nt: TGTGCCAGCAGTTATGGACAGATGAACACTGAAGCTTTCTTT
d_call: -; j_call: TRBJ1-2; clone_size: -; v_call: TRBV3-1; cdr3_aa: CASSRGSGYTF; cdr3_nt: TGTGCCAGCAGTCGAGGATCCGGCTACACCTTC
d_call: -; j_call: TRBJ2-7; clone_size: many; v_call: TRBV29-1; cdr3_aa: CSVRTRADEQYF; cdr3_nt: TGCAGCGTGAGGACGCGGGCCGACGAGCAGTACTTC
d_call: TRBD2; j_call: TRBJ2-1; clone_size: many; v_call: TRBV2; cdr3_aa: CASSVGAGGTYNEQFF; cdr3_nt: TGTGCCAGCAGTGTGGGGGCGGGGGGGACTTACAATGAGCAGTTCTTC
d_call: TRBD2; j_call: TRBJ2-1; clone_size: many; v_call: TRBV20-1; cdr3_aa: CSATERGFDNEQFF; cdr3_nt: TGCAGTGCTACGGAGCGGGGCTTCGACAATGAGCAGTTCTTC